The 8 T cell receptor beta chains below come from one sample, sequenced in a study of human T cells and chemical hapten exposure. Time point: patch test 1, 2 weeks after DPC sensitization. This sample's treatment: therapeutic diphenylcyclopropenone sensitization with weekly scalp DPC. TCRdb reanalysed the RACE reads using MiXCR and keeps one entry per CDR3 protein. The data show about 360,000 distinct CDR3 sequences, approximately 5.1% seen once. The sample in question was whole blood, obtained in connection with sensitization to the hapten diphenylcyclopropenone (DPC). The receptors were gathered from a woman aged 45-60 years with alopecia areata. Some clones in this sample may be carry-over from other donors' samples.

In this sample, this clonotype turned up many times. This chain links TRBV7-8 with TRBJ2-3; TRBD1 might be the D (5 bases). Trimming left V 1 base short and J 4 bases short, with 12 bases between. The CDR3 runs to 15 residues. Germline CDR1 reads SGHVS; CDR2 reads FQNEAQ. The CDR3 DNA sequence: TGTGCCAGCAGCTTAGGCCAGGGCTGGTCAGATACGCAGTATTTT. This sequence encodes CASSLGQGWSDTQYF.

In its sample, this clonotype was seen a few times. The chain combines TRBV6-2 or TRBV6-3 with TRBJ2-7; 11 bases are shared with TRBD1. The CDR3 runs to 15 residues. From germline, CDR1 is MNHEY and CDR2 SVGEGT. V trimming: 6 bases; J trimming: 7 bases; junction bases outside the gene matches: 11. DNA of the CDR3: TGTGCCAGCAGAGCCACCGGACAGGGGGCGCGGGAGCAGTACTTC. Its protein is CASRATGQGAREQYF.

This clonotype was picked up many times. J is TRBJ2-5 and V is TRBV29-1; D uncertain. CDR3 length: 15 residues. V lost 4 bases and J 1 base, leaving 16 bases between the germline ends. CDR1 is SQVTM and CDR2 is ANQGSEA in the germline V gene. CDR3 amino acids: CSVVARQSIQETQYF. The CDR3 nucleotides are TGCAGCGTTGTGGCTCGCCAGTCGATCCAAGAGACCCAGTACTTC.

Many counts were recorded for this clonotype. The CDR3 protein is CASSLTGGVSSPQHF. In nucleotides, the CDR3 is TGTGCCAGCAGTCTGACAGGGGGTGTAAGTTCGCCCCAGCATTTT. V gene TRBV3-1 combines with J gene TRBJ1-5; TRBD1 agrees at 9 bases. The V gene end was trimmed by 6 bases and the J gene end by 9 bases; junction bases not matched to a gene: 12. CDR1 LGHDT and CDR2 YNNKEL come from the germline V gene (reference sequence). The length of the CDR3 is 15 residues.

This clonotype occurred a few times. This chain uses TRBV5-1 with TRBJ1-3; 7 bases match TRBD1. This CDR3 region has 18 residues. Germline trimming cut 4 bases from V and 0 bases from J; bases unmatched to any gene: 13. Germline V lookup: CDR1 SGHRS, CDR2 YFSETQ. CDR3: CASSVEPVGQDSGNTIYF. The DNA of the CDR3 is TGCGCCAGCAGCGTGGAGCCGGTCGGACAGGACTCTGGAAACACCATATATTTT.

The V call is TRBV6-1, the J call TRBJ1-1; TRBD1 matches 8 bases. J gave up 5 bases and V 4 bases, and 9 bases lay outside the gene matches. Per the germline V gene, CDR1 is MNHNS and CDR2 is SASEGT. This CDR3 has 15 residues. CDR3: CASSGGTGLVTEAFF. The DNA for the CDR3 is TGTGCCAGCAGTGGTGGGACAGGCTTGGTTACTGAAGCTTTCTTT.

This clonotype was detected only a few times. This chain joins TRBV5-1 and TRBJ2-3; 7 nucleotides match TRBD2. This CDR3 has 13 residues. V gave up 2 bases and J gave up 4 bases; unmatched junction bases: 1. The germline V gene encodes CDR1 SGHRS and CDR2 YFSETQ. The CDR3: CASSFTSADTQYF. Here the CDR3 DNA reads TGCGCCAGCAGCTTTACTAGCGCAGATACGCAGTATTTT.

This clonotype was seen a handful of times. The CDR3 reads CASSYRDTSYEQYF. The CDR3 coding sequence is TGTGCCAGCAGCTACCGGGACACCTCCTACGAGCAGTACTTC. V usage is TRBV3-1 and J usage is TRBJ2-7, with D possibly matching TRBD1 (6 bases). This CDR3 contains 14 residues. In germline, CDR1 is LGHDT, CDR2 YNNKEL (reference sequence). The V end was cut by 5 bases, the J end by 0 bases, with 11 bases between.